This T cell receptor beta chain came from a study of shared clonotypes between healthy human individuals. The data were produced by immunoSEQ multiplex PCR, yet TCRdb's version contains in-frame clones alone and is incomplete. The data contain about 2.4 million clones, 90% to 95% of them singletons. This CDR3 is 15 amino acids long. Per germline, CDR1 LNHDA and CDR2 SQIVND (reference sequence). The V end lost 6 bases, the J end lost 0 bases, and 12 bases lay between the germline ends. The clonotype originates from a man between 18 and 35 years old in good health. V is TRBV19 and J is TRBJ1-5; D is possibly TRBD1 (5 bases). Sequenced material: naive CD4+ T cells sorted from blood. Subset: CD45RA+ positively selected. The CDR3 bases are TGTGCCAGTAGCCCGATGGGGGTTAGCAATCAGCCCCAGCATTTT. Amino acid sequence: CASSPMGVSNQPQHF. Combining the CDR3 with reference TRBV19 and TRBJ1-5 gives the whole variable domain DGGITQSPKYLFRKEGQNVTLSCEQNLNHDAMYWYRQDPGQGLRLIYYSQIVNDFQKGDIAEGYSVSREKKESFPLTVTSAQKNPTAFYLCASSPMGVSNQPQHFGDGTRLSIL.